This TCR beta chain was sequenced for a study of radiotherapy plus CTLA-4 blockade in lung cancer. Findings of the study overall: Among blood TCR repertoires after radiotherapy plus ipilimumab, tumor-derived clones expanded.

The study gave focal radiation plus ipilimumab CTLA-4 blockade to patients with chemo-refractory metastatic non-small-cell lung cancer. TCRdb keeps only in-frame clones here, not all; method: immunoSEQ multiplex PCR. The sample consists of tens of thousands of clones, around 85% of them appearing once. The CDR3 totals 16 residues. Trimming took off 3 bases at V and 5 bases at J, with 19 bases between the two ends. CDR1 and CDR2 (germline): MGHRA, YSYEKL. Turning to this clone: Its target is unknown.

The rearrangement joins TRBV4-1 to TRBJ2-5, with a possible D match to TRBD2 (6 bases). The source was peripheral blood, collected from a patient treated with radiotherapy plus ipilimumab. The receptor's source is a human donor with non-small cell lung cancer whose response to radiotherapy plus ipilimumab could not be evaluated. CDR3 nucleotides: TGCGCCAGCAGCCAGCGGGGCGGTGGGGCCCAGGAGACCCAGTACTTC. Amino acids: CASSQRGGGAQETQYF.